These T cell receptor beta chains were read from a single sample in a study of T cell responses to AZD1222 COVID-19 vaccine. TCRdb's copy holds only in-frame clones and misses some; the assay was immunoSEQ multiplex PCR. Seen here are 90,000 to 140,000 clones, roughly 91% observed once, and the top ten hold 9% to 9.5%. Sequenced material: peripheral blood, taken on day 0 of AZD1222 vaccination. These receptors were collected from an adult in good health. The conserved cysteine and the conserved F or W are not part of the CDR3 here. Each record gives: J gene, V gene, CDR3 protein.

TRBJ2-1 | TRBV7-3 | ASSSAIEGEQF
TRBJ2-7 | TRBV27 | ASTIRRGEGYEQY
TRBJ2-7 | TRBV28 | ASSSGQGYEQY
TRBJ2-1 | TRBV15 | ATSSDRGTGNIYEQF
TRBJ1-1 | TRBV28 | ASSLTWRRNTEAF
TRBJ2-5 | TRBV6-5 | ASSTRDGGGETQY
TRBJ2-3 | TRBV6-6 | ASSISGTDTQY
TRBJ1-2 | TRBV28 | ASSPTTGKGGYT
TRBJ2-1 | TRBV7-7 | ASSPYLAASSYNEQF
TRBJ2-1 | TRBV3-1/TRBV3-2 | ASSHAGTSVYNEQF
TRBJ1-4 | TRBV28 | ASSSPGQGVNGANEKLF
TRBJ2-7 | TRBV7-6 | ASSLWTGGTYEQY
TRBJ2-3 | TRBV29-1 | SVTGFLDTQY
TRBJ2-5 | TRBV7-2 | ASSPSATTQETQY
TRBJ2-6 | TRBV29-1 | SVRNSGANVLT
TRBJ1-3 | TRBV28 | ASTESGSGNTIY
TRBJ1-1 | TRBV7-3 | ASSSGTENTEAF
TRBJ1-4 | TRBV20-1 | SASAGSEKLF
TRBJ2-7 | TRBV7-2 | ASSRGTSRGEQY
TRBJ1-1 | TRBV30 | AWSRGLAATEAF
TRBJ2-5 | TRBV7-2 | ASSYTLSGAETQY
TRBJ1-2 | TRBV24-1 | ATSDSQRYGYT
TRBJ2-3 | TRBV5-1 | ASSLGSGRTTDTQY
TRBJ2-2 | TRBV19 | ASSRQSRKGGELF
TRBJ2-1 | TRBV28 | ASSFRSVDSSYNEQF
TRBJ2-5 | TRBV6-5 | ASRRTTGQETQY
TRBJ2-1 | TRBV5-1 | ASSASMSGEQF
TRBJ2-7 | TRBV5-4 | ASSLGRTVPYEQY
TRBJ2-3 | TRBV15 | ATSREGTGFTDTQY
TRBJ2-1 | TRBV28 | ASSLGQGEVDEQF
TRBJ1-2 | TRBV6-5 | ASSPTGGVYGYT
TRBJ2-4 | TRBV4-1 | ASSQVGLAKNIQY
TRBJ2-1 | TRBV29-1 | SVVRTSDYNEQF
TRBJ2-7 | TRBV28 | ASRKGTSGSREQY
TRBJ2-1 | TRBV5-1 | ASSFQTSGIYNEQF
TRBJ2-1 | TRBV7-9 | ASSRMDNEQF
TRBJ1-2 | TRBV6-5 | ASSSPGQGNYGYT
TRBJ2-5 | TRBV2 | ASSVRREETQY
TRBJ1-1 | TRBV19 | ASSLTGQGQTEAF
TRBJ2-5 | TRBV6-2/TRBV6-3 | ASSYSNRGETQY
TRBJ2-7 | TRBV2 | ASSDRDDEQY
TRBJ2-1 | TRBV5-1 | ASSLGGPTYNEQF
TRBJ1-4 | TRBV5-1 | ASSSQGAGGEKLF
TRBJ1-2 | TRBV2 | ASSLRVKGDYGYT
TRBJ2-5 | TRBV7-2 | ASSLSSRAQETQY
TRBJ2-7 | TRBV9 | ASSGTGTVAYEQY
TRBJ1-5 | TRBV30 | AWSVMGLNQPQH
TRBJ2-1 | TRBV2 | ASSPPGRLAGGGNNEQF